The clone carrying this T cell receptor beta chain is medium-sized (0.01 to 0.1%) within its sample. These data belong to a study of neurological immune-mediated disorders. TCRdb processed the 5' RACE reads anew with MiXCR; each CDR3 protein has one entry. The data show about 25,000 distinct CDR3 sequences, with over 5.5% seen just once and about 4.4% held by the top ten. Per the germline V gene, CDR1 is SGDLS and CDR2 is YYNGEE. V lost 0 bases and J lost 5, with 14 bases in between. This CDR3 comprises 15 residues. The sequenced sample consisted of PBMCs. The sequence derives from a woman in her forties in good health. This chain uses TRBV9 with TRBJ2-5, with TRBD2 as a possible D gene (6 bases). The CDR3 coding sequence is TGTGCCAGCAGCGTAGCTTGGAGGGTAGGGGAGACCCAGTACTTC. Protein product: CASSVAWRVGETQYF.